Shown below are 16 T cell receptor beta chains from a single sample sequenced in a study of T cells in Graves' hyperthyroidism and ophthalmopathy. Researchers took RNA transcripts and amplified the TCR beta CDR3 regions from them. First-round RT-PCR of the TCR CDR3 relied on the HTBI primer set. TCRdb re-analysed the multiplex PCR reads in MiXCR, keeping a single row per CDR3 protein. The top ten clones hold under 25% of a sample with hundreds of thousands of distinct CDR3 sequences, 12% to 15% of them seen once. The sequenced sample was blood. The receptors shown here come from a woman aged 55-69 years with Graves' ophthalmopathy.

On this clonotype itself: This may come from a read error, since a much larger clone is one base off. The rearrangement joins TRBV7-3 to TRBJ2-5; D might be TRBD2 (8 bases). The V and J ends lost 5 bases and 5 bases respectively, with 21 bases between them. Germline CDR1 reads SGHTA; CDR2 reads FQGTGA. The CDR3 loop spans 16 amino acids. The DNA for the CDR3 is TGTGCCAGCAGCAAAGCGGGGGAAGGGGGCGCGGAGACCCAGTACTTC. Its translation is CASSKAGEGGAETQYF. Combining the CDR3 with reference TRBV7-3 and TRBJ2-5 gives the whole variable domain GAGVSQTPSNKVTEKGKYVELRCDPISGHTALYWYRQSLGQGPEFLIYFQGTGAADDSGLPNDRFFAVRPEGSVSTLKIQRTERGDSAVYLCASSKAGEGGAETQYFGPGTRLLVL.

CDR3 in amino acids: CASSPGGSGTKEYF. CDR3 DNA sequence: TGTGCCAGCAGCCCCGGGGGGAGCGGGACAAAGGAGTACTTC. The V gene is TRBV28, the J gene TRBJ2-7; D may be TRBD2 (7 bases). Germline lookup yields CDR1 MDHEN and CDR2 SYDVKM. This CDR3 region has 14 residues. Deletions cut 6 bases from V and 11 bases from J, with 23 bases between.

About this clonotype itself: The junction differs from germline at one of its ends, possibly a read error. The chain uses TRBV7-9 and TRBJ2-3; no clear D. CDR1 SEHNR and CDR2 FQNEAQ come from the germline V gene (reference sequence). The CDR3 is 14 residues long. CDR3 residues: CANSLAGLTDTQYF. The CDR3 DNA sequence: TGTGCCAACAGCTTAGCTGGGCTAACAGATACGCAGTATTTT.

J is TRBJ1-5 and V is TRBV4-1; 9 bases are shared with TRBD1. CDR1 and CDR2 (germline): MGHRA, YSYEKL. This CDR3 comprises 15 residues. The V segment lost 1 base and the J segment 6 bases; nucleotides outside the gene matches: 4. The CDR3, as DNA: TGCGCCAGCAGCCAAGGGGACAGGGATGGTCAGCCCCAGCATTTT. This codes for CASSQGDRDGQPQHF.

This clonotype was seen only a few times. This chain joins TRBV29-1 and TRBJ2-3; 10 nucleotides match TRBD1. The CDR3 has 15 amino acids. Germline V gene sequence: CDR1 SQVTM, CDR2 ANQGSEA. The V gene end was trimmed by 2 bases and the J gene end by 4 bases; junction bases not matched to a gene: 6. CDR3: CSVEQGTGVSDTQYF. The CDR3 DNA is TGCAGCGTTGAACAAGGGACAGGGGTCTCAGATACGCAGTATTTT.

Of note for this clonotype: The junction and the germline gene differ at one end; a read error may be behind it. Here the CDR3 reads CAISDLKQVPTGELFF. The CDR3 DNA follows: TGTGCCATCAGTGATTTGAAGCAGGTTCCCACCGGGGAGCTGTTTTTT. The chain employs TRBV24-1 and TRBJ2-2; unclear D gene. Germline V lookup: CDR1 KGHDR, CDR2 SFDVKD. The CDR3 length is 16 residues.

This clonotype was seen repeatedly, ten times or more. The chain links TRBV19 to TRBJ1-5, with no clear D. V shed 3 bases and J shed 3 bases, with 6 bases lying between them. CDR1 LNHDA and CDR2 SQIVND come from the germline V gene (reference sequence). CDR3 length: 13 residues. CDR3 amino acids: CASSIGTNQPQHF. In DNA, the CDR3 is TGTGCCAGTAGTATTGGAACCAATCAGCCCCAGCATTTT.

The chain combines TRBV4-1 with TRBJ1-4; maybe TRBD1 (5 bases). The CDR3 is 14 amino acids. CDR1 and CDR2 (germline): MGHRA, YSYEKL. Trimming pared 0 bases from V and 8 bases from J, leaving 10 bases between. CDR3 amino acids: CASSQDGGDEKLFF. As DNA, the CDR3 is TGCGCCAGCAGCCAAGACGGCGGGGACGAAAAACTGTTTTTT.

The rearrangement links TRBV20-1 to TRBJ2-3, with 7 bases fitting TRBD2. CDR1 is DFQATT and CDR2 is SNEGSKA in the germline V gene (reference sequence). V was clipped by 1 base and J by 6 bases; unmatched bases: 10. This CDR3 has 15 amino acids. The CDR3 coding sequence is TGCAGTGCTAGAGGGGTCGCGGGAGTCGGTGATACGCAGTATTTT. Translated: CSARGVAGVGDTQYF.

In this sample, this clonotype turned up a few times. The junction differs from germline at one of its ends, possibly a read error. J is TRBJ2-7 and V is TRBV29-1; tentatively, D is TRBD1 (5 bases). Per the germline V gene, CDR1 is SQVTM and CDR2 is ANQGSEA. There are 16 residues in the CDR3. CDR3 in amino acids: CSVEESRGTSSYKQYF. The CDR3 coding sequence is TGCAGCGTTGAGGAGAGTAGGGGCACTTCCTCCTACAAGCAGTACTTC.

This clonotype was detected only a few times. V and J are TRBV2 and TRBJ2-2; 9 nucleotides align to TRBD1. The germline gives CDR1 SNHLY, CDR2 FYNNEI. V shed 4 bases and J 7 bases; nucleotides not matched to a gene: 7. The CDR3 runs to 15 residues. Written as DNA, the CDR3 is TGTGCCAGCAGTGTGGACAGGGGCCGGGACGGGGAGCTGTTTTTT. As protein: CASSVDRGRDGELFF.

This clonotype was found many times. CDR3 nucleotide sequence: TGCAGTGCTAGTACTCTAGCGGGAGGAGAGGAGCAGTACTTC. Protein product: CSASTLAGGEEQYF. This rearrangement joins TRBV20-1 to TRBJ2-7; 11 bases line up with TRBD2. CDR1 is DFQATT and CDR2 is SNEGSKA in the germline V gene (reference sequence). This CDR3 region has 14 residues. The ends lost 3 bases at V and 7 bases at J; junction bases unmatched: 8.

This clonotype showed up just a few times. The chain employs TRBV20-1 and TRBJ1-1; 7 nucleotides match TRBD1. V was clipped by 5 bases and J by 1 base; unmatched bases: 4. Per the germline V gene, CDR1 is DFQATT and CDR2 is SNEGSKA (reference sequence). The CDR3 runs to 13 residues. The CDR3 spells CSAPTGANTEAFF. DNA for the CDR3: TGCAGTGCTCCAACAGGGGCGAACACTGAAGCTTTCTTT.

This clonotype came up many times. This chain joins TRBV20-1 and TRBJ1-1; D is ambiguous. CDR3 length: 12 residues. V lost 5 bases and J lost 7, with 14 bases in between. Germline CDR1 is DFQATT and CDR2 is SNEGSKA (reference sequence). The DNA for the CDR3 is TGCAGTGCTCCTACTCGACTTATTGAAGCTTTCTTT. Its protein product is CSAPTRLIEAFF.

In its sample, this clonotype was seen many times. The V call is TRBV30, the J call TRBJ2-7; the match to TRBD1 covers 7 bases. The CDR3 length is 14 residues. Germline assignment: CDR1 GTSNPN and CDR2 SVGIG (reference sequence). The V gene end was trimmed by 3 bases and the J gene end by 7 bases; junction bases not matched to a gene: 12. The CDR3 loop reads CAWRGDRVRKEQYF. The DNA for the CDR3 is TGTGCCTGGAGAGGAGACAGGGTACGTAAGGAGCAGTACTTC.

V gene TRBV2 combines with J gene TRBJ2-7; a possible D gene is TRBD1 (6 bases). The V and J ends lost 6 bases and 0 bases respectively, with 15 bases between them. This CDR3 spans 15 amino acids. Germline CDR1 SNHLY, CDR2 FYNNEI. The CDR3 sequence: CASSLRDTASYEQYF. CDR3 DNA sequence: TGTGCCAGCAGCCTCCGGGACACCGCCTCCTACGAGCAGTACTTC.